This T cell receptor (beta chain) emerged from a study of shared clonotypes between healthy human individuals. Across the whole study: Donors had three CD4 naive, three CD4 memory, two CD8 naive and one CD8 memory plate apiece.

The naive CD8 subset, CD45RO-negative cells positively selected for CCR7, excluded terminally differentiated effector memory CD45RA+ cells. Study results and limitations: Only blood was sampled; tissue repertoires likely differ.

Details on this clone: Antigen unknown.

Libraries were prepared by immunoSEQ multiplex PCR; TCRdb keeps only in-frame clonotypes and omits some of them. The sample records 1.5 million to 2.5 million clones, roughly 95% being singletons. This CDR3 has 14 residues. V was shortened by 7 bases and J by 1 base, with 15 bases between the two germline ends. Germline V gene sequence: CDR1 SGDLS, CDR2 YYNGEE. The chain employs TRBV9 and TRBJ2-7; D might be TRBD1 or TRBD2, each matching 5 bases. Sequenced: naive CD8+ T cells sorted from blood. This sequence was found in a man aged 18 to 35 in good health. The CDR3 DNA is TGTGCCAGCGGGGGAGAACGTGCATCCTACGAGCAGTACTTC. It translates to CASGGERASYEQYF.